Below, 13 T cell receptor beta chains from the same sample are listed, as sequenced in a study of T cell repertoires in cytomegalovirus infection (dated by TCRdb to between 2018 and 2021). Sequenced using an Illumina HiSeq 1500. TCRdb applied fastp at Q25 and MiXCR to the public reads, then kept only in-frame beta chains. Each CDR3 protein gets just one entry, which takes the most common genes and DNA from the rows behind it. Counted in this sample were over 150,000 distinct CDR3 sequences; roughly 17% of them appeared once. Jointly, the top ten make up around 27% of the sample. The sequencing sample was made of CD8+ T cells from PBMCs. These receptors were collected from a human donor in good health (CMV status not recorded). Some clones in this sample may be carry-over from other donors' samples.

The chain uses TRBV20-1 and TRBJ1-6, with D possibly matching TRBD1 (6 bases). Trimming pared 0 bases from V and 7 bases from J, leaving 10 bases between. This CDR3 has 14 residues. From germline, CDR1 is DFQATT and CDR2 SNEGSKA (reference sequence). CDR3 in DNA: TGCAGTGCTAGAGATAGGGGGGGGAATTCACCCCTCCACTTT. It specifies CSARDRGGNSPLHF.

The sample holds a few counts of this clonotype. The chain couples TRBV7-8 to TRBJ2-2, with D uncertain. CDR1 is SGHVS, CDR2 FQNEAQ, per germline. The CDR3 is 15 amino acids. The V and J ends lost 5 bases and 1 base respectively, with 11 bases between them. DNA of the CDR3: TGTGCCAGCAGCCCTCATGCCAAGAACACCGGGGAGCTGTTTTTT. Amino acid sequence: CASSPHAKNTGELFF.

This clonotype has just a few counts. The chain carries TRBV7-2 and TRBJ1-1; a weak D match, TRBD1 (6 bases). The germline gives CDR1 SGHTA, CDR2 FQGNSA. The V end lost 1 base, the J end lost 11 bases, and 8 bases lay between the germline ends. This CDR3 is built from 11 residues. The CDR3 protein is CASSLGTGAFF. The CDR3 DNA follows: TGTGCCAGCAGCTTAGGAACAGGGGCTTTCTTT.

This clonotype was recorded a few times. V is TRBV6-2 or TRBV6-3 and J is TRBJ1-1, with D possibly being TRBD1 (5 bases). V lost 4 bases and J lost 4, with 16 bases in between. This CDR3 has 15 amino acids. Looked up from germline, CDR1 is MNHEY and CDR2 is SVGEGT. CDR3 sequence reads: CASSWETELLTEAFF. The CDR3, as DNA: TGTGCCAGCAGTTGGGAGACAGAACTCCTCACTGAAGCTTTCTTT.

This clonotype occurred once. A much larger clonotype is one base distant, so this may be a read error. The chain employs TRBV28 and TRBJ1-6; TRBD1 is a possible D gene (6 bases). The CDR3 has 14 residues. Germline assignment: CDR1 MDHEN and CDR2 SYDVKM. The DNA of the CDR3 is TGTGCCAGCAGTGACAGGTCCTATAATTCAGCCCTCCACTTT. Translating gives CASSDRSYNSALHF. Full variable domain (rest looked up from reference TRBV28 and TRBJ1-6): DVKVTQSSRYLVKRTGEKVFLECVQDMDHENMFWYRQDPGLGLRLIYFSYDVKMKEKGDIPEGYSVSREKKERFSLILESASTNQTSMYLCASSDRSYNSALHFGNGTRLTVT.

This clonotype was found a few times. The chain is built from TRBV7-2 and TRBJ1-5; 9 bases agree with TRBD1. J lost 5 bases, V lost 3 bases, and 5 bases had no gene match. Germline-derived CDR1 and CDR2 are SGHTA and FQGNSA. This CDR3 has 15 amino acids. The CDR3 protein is CASSLRDRADQPQHF. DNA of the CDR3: TGTGCCAGCAGCTTGCGGGACAGGGCAGATCAGCCCCAGCATTTT.

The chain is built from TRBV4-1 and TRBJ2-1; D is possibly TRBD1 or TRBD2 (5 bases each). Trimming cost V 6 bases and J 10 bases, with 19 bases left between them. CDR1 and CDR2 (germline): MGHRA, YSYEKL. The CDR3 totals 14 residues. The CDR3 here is CASSSPGPSREQFF. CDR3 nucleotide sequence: TGCGCCAGCAGTTCACCGGGGCCCTCCCGGGAGCAGTTCTTC.

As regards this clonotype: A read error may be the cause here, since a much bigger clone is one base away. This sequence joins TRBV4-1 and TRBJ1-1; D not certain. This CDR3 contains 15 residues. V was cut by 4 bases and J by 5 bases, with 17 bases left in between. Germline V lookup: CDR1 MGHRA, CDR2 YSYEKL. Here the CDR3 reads CASSRDHSGWTEAFF. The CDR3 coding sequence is TGCGCCAGCAGCCGAGATCACAGTGGATGGACTGAAGCTTTCTTT.

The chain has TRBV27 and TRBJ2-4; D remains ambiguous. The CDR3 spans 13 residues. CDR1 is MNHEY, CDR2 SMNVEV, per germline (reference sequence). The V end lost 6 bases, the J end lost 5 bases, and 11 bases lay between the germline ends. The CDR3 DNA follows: TGTGCCAGCAGGGCAGAGAACCAAAACATTCAGTACTTC. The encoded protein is CASRAENQNIQYF.

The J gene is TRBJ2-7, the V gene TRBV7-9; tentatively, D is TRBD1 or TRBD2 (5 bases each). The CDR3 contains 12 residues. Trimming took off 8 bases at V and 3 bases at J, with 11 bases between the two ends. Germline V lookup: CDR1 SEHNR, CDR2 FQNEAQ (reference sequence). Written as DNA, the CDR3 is TGTGCCAGCCGGGACGGTGGCTACGAGCAGTACTTC. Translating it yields CASRDGGYEQYF. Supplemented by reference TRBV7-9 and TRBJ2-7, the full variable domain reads DTGVSQNPRHKITKRGQNVTFRCDPISEHNRLYWYRQTLGQGPEFLTYFQNEAQLEKSRLLSDRFSAERPKGSFSTLEIQRTEQGDSAMYLCASRDGGYEQYFGPGTRLTVT.

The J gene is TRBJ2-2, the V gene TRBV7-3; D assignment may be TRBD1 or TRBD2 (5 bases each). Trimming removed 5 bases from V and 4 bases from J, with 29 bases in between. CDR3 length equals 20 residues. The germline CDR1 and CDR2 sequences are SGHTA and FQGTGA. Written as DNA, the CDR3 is TGTGCCAGCAGCCTTTATGGCCCTTCCGGGCAGTCGGGACCCACCGGGGAGCTGTTTTTT. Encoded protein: CASSLYGPSGQSGPTGELFF.

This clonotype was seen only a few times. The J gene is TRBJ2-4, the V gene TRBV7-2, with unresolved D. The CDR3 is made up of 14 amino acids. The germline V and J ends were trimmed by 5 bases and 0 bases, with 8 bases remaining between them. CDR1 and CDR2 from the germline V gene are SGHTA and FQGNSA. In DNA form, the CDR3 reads TGTGCCAGCAGCCCTGATTTAGCCAAAAACATTCAGTACTTC. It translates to CASSPDLAKNIQYF.

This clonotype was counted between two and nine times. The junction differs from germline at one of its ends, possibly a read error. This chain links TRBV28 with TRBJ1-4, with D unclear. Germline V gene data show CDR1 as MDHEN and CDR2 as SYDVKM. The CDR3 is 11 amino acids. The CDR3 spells CASGPVYPASF. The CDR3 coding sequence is TGTGCCAGCGGACCAGTTTACCCAGCGTCTTTT.